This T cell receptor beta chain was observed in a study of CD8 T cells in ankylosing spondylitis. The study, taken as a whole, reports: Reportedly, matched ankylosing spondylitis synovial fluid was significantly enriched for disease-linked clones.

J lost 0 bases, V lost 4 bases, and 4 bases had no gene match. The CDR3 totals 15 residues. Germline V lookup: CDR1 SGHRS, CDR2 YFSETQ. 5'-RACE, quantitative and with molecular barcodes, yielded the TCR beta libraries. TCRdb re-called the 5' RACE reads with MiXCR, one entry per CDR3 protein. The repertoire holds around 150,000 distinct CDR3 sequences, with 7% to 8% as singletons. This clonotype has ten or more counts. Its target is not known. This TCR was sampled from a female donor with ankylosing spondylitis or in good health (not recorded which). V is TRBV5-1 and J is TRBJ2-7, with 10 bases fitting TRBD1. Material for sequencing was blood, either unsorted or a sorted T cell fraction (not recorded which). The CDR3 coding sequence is TGCGCCAGCAGCGAATGGACAGGGGGCTCCTACGAGCAGTACTTC. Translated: CASSEWTGGSYEQYF.